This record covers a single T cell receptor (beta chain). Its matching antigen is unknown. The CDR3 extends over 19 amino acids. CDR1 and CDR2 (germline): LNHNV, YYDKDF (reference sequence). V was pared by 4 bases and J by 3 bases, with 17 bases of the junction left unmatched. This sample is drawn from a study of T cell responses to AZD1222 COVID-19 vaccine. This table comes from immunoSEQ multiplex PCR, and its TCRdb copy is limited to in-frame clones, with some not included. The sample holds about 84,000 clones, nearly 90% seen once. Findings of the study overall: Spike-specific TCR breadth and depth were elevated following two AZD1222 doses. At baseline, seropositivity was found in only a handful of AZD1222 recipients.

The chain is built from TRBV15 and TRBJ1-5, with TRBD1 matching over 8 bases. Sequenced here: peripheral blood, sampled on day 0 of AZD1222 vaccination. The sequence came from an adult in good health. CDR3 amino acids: CATSTKKDRARSVNQPQHF. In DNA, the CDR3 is TGTGCCACCAGCACGAAGAAGGACAGGGCGCGGTCGGTCAATCAGCCCCAGCATTTT. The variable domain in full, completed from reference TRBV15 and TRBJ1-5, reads DAMVIQNPRYQVTQFGKPVTLSCSQTLNHNVMYWYQQKSSQAPKLLFHYYDKDFNNEADTPDNFQSRRPNTSFCFLDIRSPGLGDTAMYLCATSTKKDRARSVNQPQHFGDGTRLSIL.